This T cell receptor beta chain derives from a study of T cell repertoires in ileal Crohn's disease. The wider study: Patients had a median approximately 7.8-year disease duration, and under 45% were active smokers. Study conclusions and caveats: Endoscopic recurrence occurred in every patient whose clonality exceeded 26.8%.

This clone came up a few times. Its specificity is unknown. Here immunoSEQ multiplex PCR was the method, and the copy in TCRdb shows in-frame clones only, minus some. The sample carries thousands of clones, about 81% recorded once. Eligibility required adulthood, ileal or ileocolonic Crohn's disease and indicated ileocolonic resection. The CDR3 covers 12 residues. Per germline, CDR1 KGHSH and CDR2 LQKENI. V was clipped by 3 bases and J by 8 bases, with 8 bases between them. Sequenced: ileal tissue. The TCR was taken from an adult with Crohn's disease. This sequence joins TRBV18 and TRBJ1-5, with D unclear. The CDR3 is CASSPDLEPQHF. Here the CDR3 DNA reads TGTGCCAGCTCACCCGACTTGGAGCCCCAGCATTTT.